These 31 T cell receptor beta chains originate from one sample sequenced in a study of spatial heterogeneity in lung cancer. The sample's time point: sample taken at primary tumor resection. TCRdb analysed the 5' RACE reads with MiXCR anew, one entry per CDR3 protein. The sample shows 50,000 to 75,000 distinct CDR3 sequences, under 7.5% of them seen only once. The input for sequencing was PBMCs, taken at surgery. These receptors all come from a female donor with early-stage non-small cell lung cancer.

The chain carries TRBV13 and TRBJ2-1, with 7 nucleotides matching TRBD1. Germline loops: CDR1 PRHDT, CDR2 FYEKMQ (reference sequence). Trimming took 2 bases from V and 4 from J; bases not matched to a gene: 5. There are 15 residues in the CDR3. For the CDR3, the DNA is TGTGCCAGCAGCTTACGCCAGGGGGTTTACAATGAGCAGTTCTTC. This encodes CASSLRQGVYNEQFF.

This clonotype was seen repeatedly, ten times or more. The V and J genes are TRBV20-1 and TRBJ2-3, with 10 nucleotides matching TRBD2. CDR1 and CDR2 from the germline V gene are DFQATT and SNEGSKA (reference sequence). This CDR3 spans 16 amino acids. V was pared by 5 bases and J by 4 bases, with 12 bases of the junction left unmatched. The CDR3 sequence is CSAPPERGGVSDTQYF. The CDR3 region has the DNA TGCAGTGCTCCGCCCGAGCGGGGGGGAGTATCAGATACGCAGTATTTT.

The genes are TRBV20-1 and TRBJ2-7, with 9 bases fitting TRBD2. The CDR3 runs to 15 residues. Per germline, CDR1 DFQATT and CDR2 SNEGSKA (reference sequence). V lost 5 bases, J lost 2 bases, and 10 bases stayed unmatched. CDR3 protein: CSAPHDLAGAYEQYF. DNA for the CDR3: TGCAGTGCTCCTCACGACTTAGCGGGAGCCTACGAGCAGTACTTC.

This clonotype was counted only a few times. This rearrangement joins TRBV7-9 to TRBJ2-2, with D maybe TRBD1 (5 bases). Trimming removed 5 bases at V and 0 bases at J, with 7 bases between. Germline CDR1 is SEHNR and CDR2 is FQNEAQ (reference sequence). The CDR3 extends over 14 amino acids. CDR3: CASSVRANTGELFF. CDR3 in DNA: TGTGCCAGCAGCGTCAGGGCGAACACCGGGGAGCTGTTTTTT.

Of note for this clonotype: It may be a read error: a sequence one base away is much more abundant. The V call is TRBV28, the J call TRBJ2-3, with 7 bases matching TRBD1. The CDR3 loop spans 13 amino acids. The germline gives CDR1 MDHEN, CDR2 SYDVKM. Here the CDR3 DNA reads TGTGCCAGCAGCCCACAGGGGACCCATACGCAGAATTTT. Protein sequence: CASSPQGTHTQNF.

This clonotype appeared many times. The rearrangement joins TRBV24-1 to TRBJ2-2, with a tentative D call TRBD2 (6 bases). Trimming left V 0 bases short and J 6 bases short, with 10 bases between. The CDR3 totals 15 residues. From germline, CDR1 is KGHDR and CDR2 SFDVKD. CDR3 protein: CATSDLKRAAGELFF. In DNA, the CDR3 is TGTGCCACCAGTGATTTGAAGCGGGCGGCCGGGGAGCTGTTTTTT.

This clonotype was seen repeatedly, ten times or more. This chain connects TRBV3-1 to TRBJ2-1; 10 bases match TRBD2. V shed 0 bases, J shed 0 bases, and the junction held 5 bases outside the gene matches. The CDR3 runs to 18 residues. Germline-derived CDR1 and CDR2 are LGHDT and YNNKEL (reference sequence). The CDR3 nucleotides read TGTGCCAGCAGCCAAGAGGCTAGCGGGAGTTCCTCCTACAATGAGCAGTTCTTC. It is translated as CASSQEASGSSSYNEQFF.

CDR3: CAITAEAVTEAFF. CDR3 coding DNA: TGTGCCATCACCGCCGAGGCAGTCACTGAAGCTTTCTTT. The chain recombines TRBV5-4 with TRBJ1-1; no firm D call. V was cut by 9 bases and J by 4 bases, with 16 bases left in between. This CDR3 has 13 residues. CDR1 is SGHNT and CDR2 is YYREEE in the germline V gene (reference sequence).

This clonotype was seen many times. The V gene is TRBV6-5, the J gene TRBJ1-6, with a tentative D call TRBD1 (6 bases). The germline V gene has CDR1 MNHEY and CDR2 SVGAGI. V was clipped by 6 bases and J by 5 bases, with 14 bases between them. This CDR3 spans 15 amino acids. The CDR3 loop is CASSDFTGNNSPLHF. The DNA for the CDR3 is TGTGCCAGCAGCGATTTTACAGGGAATAATTCACCCCTCCACTTT.

Many counts were recorded for this clonotype. The chain has TRBV6-1 and TRBJ1-2; TRBD1 matches 11 bases. This CDR3 is built from 14 residues. The germline V gene has CDR1 MNHNS and CDR2 SASEGT. J was trimmed by 3 bases and V by 7 bases; bases with no gene match: 4. CDR3 in amino acids: CASTRTGGDYGYTF. For the CDR3, the DNA is TGTGCCAGCACCCGGACAGGGGGCGACTATGGCTACACCTTC.

This clonotype appeared a few times. The chain combines TRBV27 with TRBJ2-2, with 9 bases matching TRBD2. The CDR3 consists of 19 residues. The germline V gene encodes CDR1 MNHEY and CDR2 SMNVEV (reference sequence). Unmatched junction bases numbered 15, after V lost 6 bases and J lost 1 base. CDR3 sequence (DNA): TGTGCCAGCAGACAGTACCCCGGAGCGGGGGGACGGAACACCGGGGAGCTGTTTTTT. It encodes CASRQYPGAGGRNTGELFF.

The gene calls are TRBV20-1 and TRBJ1-5, with a tentative D call TRBD1 (6 bases). Germline loops: CDR1 DFQATT, CDR2 SNEGSKA (reference sequence). CDR3 length: 15 amino acids. Trimming took 0 bases from V and 4 from J, leaving 13 bases between them. Here the CDR3 DNA reads TGCAGTGCTAGAGATGTGGGACACCCTAATCAGCCCCAGCATTTT. Its translation: CSARDVGHPNQPQHF.

This clonotype was observed a few times. This chain links TRBV20-1 with TRBJ1-1; no definite D call. Between the trimmed V and J ends, which lost 1 base and 5 bases, there was a span of 14 bases. The germline gives CDR1 DFQATT, CDR2 SNEGSKA (reference sequence). CDR3 size: 14 residues. The CDR3 loop is CSARGEGIGTEAFF. CDR3 coding DNA: TGCAGTGCTAGAGGGGAAGGGATAGGAACTGAAGCTTTCTTT.

The gene calls are TRBV7-2 and TRBJ1-4; maybe TRBD1 (6 bases). The CDR3 sequence is 15 residues long. V was shortened by 6 bases and J by 9 bases, with 20 bases between the two germline ends. Germline assignment: CDR1 SGHTA and CDR2 FQGNSA. The CDR3 region has the DNA TGTGCCAGCAGTCCTCTCACAGGGACGGGTAAAAAACTGTTTTTT. Translated: CASSPLTGTGKKLFF.

This clonotype was recorded at least ten times. V and J are TRBV7-2 and TRBJ2-3; TRBD2 matches at 11 bases. Germline-derived CDR1 and CDR2 are SGHTA and FQGNSA. This CDR3 spans 18 amino acids. Trimming cost V 1 base and J 2 bases; bases outside gene matches: 8. CDR3 DNA sequence: TGTGCCAGCAGCTTAGGAGCTAGCGGGAGGAAGCACACAGATACGCAGTATTTT. Protein sequence: CASSLGASGRKHTDTQYF.

This clonotype was found many times. The chain employs TRBV5-5 and TRBJ1-3; no definite D call. This CDR3 spans 14 amino acids. V was shortened by 1 base and J by 0 bases, with 5 bases between the two germline ends. Per germline, CDR1 SGHKS and CDR2 YYEKEE (reference sequence). In nucleotides, the CDR3 is TGTGCCAGCAGCTTGATAATCTCTGGAAACACCATATATTTT. Protein sequence: CASSLIISGNTIYF.

The table lists this clonotype with a few counts. The V gene is TRBV6-5, the J gene TRBJ2-5; no definite D call. The V gene's germline CDR1 is MNHEY and CDR2 SVGAGI. This CDR3 is 13 amino acids long. V dropped 0 bases and J dropped 2 bases, with 4 bases sitting between them. CDR3 sequence reads: CASSYSGQETQYF. The CDR3 nucleotides read TGTGCCAGCAGTTACTCTGGTCAAGAGACCCAGTACTTC.

At least ten counts were recorded for this clonotype. The V gene is TRBV6-1, the J gene TRBJ2-7; no definite D call. The CDR3 sequence is 13 residues long. CDR1 and CDR2 from the germline V gene are MNHNS and SASEGT. V lost 2 bases to trimming and J lost 0 bases, with 5 bases between them. The chain's CDR3 is CASSERSSYEQYV. The CDR3 nucleotides are TGTGCCAGCAGTGAAAGGAGCTCCTACGAGCAGTACGTC.

This clonotype was picked up a small number of times. This CDR3 is CASRQVQGAQPQHF. The CDR3 DNA is TGTGCCAGCCGGCAGGTGCAGGGGGCACAGCCCCAGCATTTT. The chain joins TRBV6-1 to TRBJ1-5; 8 positions match TRBD1. J lost 7 bases, V lost 8 bases, and 10 bases had no gene match. CDR3 size: 14 residues. Germline V gene lookup returns CDR1 MNHNS and CDR2 SASEGT.

This clonotype turned up a few times. The junction shows a germline mismatch at one end, possibly a read error. The chain employs TRBV2 and TRBJ1-6; D remains ambiguous. The CDR3 consists of 14 residues. The V gene's germline CDR1 is SNHLY and CDR2 FYNNEI. The CDR3 DNA is TGTGCCAACAGTCGTAGTAATAATAATTCACCCCTCCACTTT. It codes for CANSRSNNNSPLHF.

This clonotype has just a few counts. CDR3 bases: TGCAGTGCTAGAGATAGAAGGGGCGGCCCTATCGGCTACACCTTC. It is translated as CSARDRRGGPIGYTF. The chain couples TRBV20-1 to TRBJ1-2, with a tentative D call TRBD1 (5 bases). This CDR3 is built from 15 residues. Germline V gene lookup returns CDR1 DFQATT and CDR2 SNEGSKA (reference sequence). V was shortened by 0 bases and J by 8 bases, with 19 bases between the two germline ends.

This clonotype showed up many times. The chain employs TRBV5-1 and TRBJ2-1; the match to TRBD2 covers 14 bases. CDR3 length: 15 amino acids. V lost 4 bases to trimming and J lost 6 bases; unmatched junction nucleotides: 3. Per the germline V gene, CDR1 is SGHRS and CDR2 is YFSETQ. CDR3 residues: CASSDGTSGSNEQFF. The CDR3 DNA is TGCGCCAGCAGCGACGGGACTAGCGGGAGCAATGAGCAGTTCTTC.

A single count supports this clonotype. J is TRBJ2-5 and V is TRBV29-1; unclear D gene. This CDR3 is built from 12 residues. CDR1 SQVTM and CDR2 ANQGSEA come from the germline V gene. Trimming took 4 bases from V and 1 from J, leaving 7 bases between them. The CDR3 DNA reads TGCAGCGTTGTCCAGCCCCAAGAGACCCAGTACTTC. The encoded protein is CSVVQPQETQYF.

This clonotype came up many times. The rearrangement uses TRBV29-1 and TRBJ2-7; 9 bases align to TRBD1. Per germline, CDR1 SQVTM and CDR2 ANQGSEA. After removal of 7 bases from V and 6 bases from J, the junction contained 7 bases not matched to a gene. The CDR3 spans 12 residues. The DNA of the CDR3 is TGCAGCGGTTCCGGGACAGGGATCGAGCAGTACTTC. Translation gives CSGSGTGIEQYF.

V and J are TRBV5-1 and TRBJ1-4; D unclear. The V end lost 5 bases, the J end lost 2 bases, and 13 bases lay between the germline ends. CDR1 is SGHRS and CDR2 is YFSETQ in the germline V gene. The CDR3 consists of 15 residues. CDR3 DNA: TGCGCCAGCAGGGAGGGAGTGTCTACTAATGAAAAACTGTTTTTT. It specifies CASREGVSTNEKLFF.

This clonotype was seen ten or more times. V and J are TRBV6-5 and TRBJ1-1; TRBD1 might be the D (6 bases). V dropped 6 bases and J dropped 3 bases, with 23 bases sitting between them. The CDR3 contains 17 residues. Per germline, CDR1 MNHEY and CDR2 SVGAGI. The CDR3 spells CASSISPPGAGDTEAFF. CDR3 nucleotides: TGTGCCAGCAGCATTTCACCCCCAGGGGCCGGGGACACTGAAGCTTTCTTT.

In regard to this clonotype: A single base separates this from a much larger clone, so it may be a read error. The V and J genes are TRBV3-1 and TRBJ2-5, with TRBD2 as a possible D gene (5 bases). Trimming shortened V by 1 base and J by 5 bases, and 8 bases separated the two germline ends. This CDR3 region has 13 residues. Looked up from germline, CDR1 is LGHDT and CDR2 is YNNKEL (reference sequence). The CDR3 DNA follows: TGTGCCAGCAGCCAAGGGACTGGGGAGACCCAGTACTTC. Translated, it gives CASSQGTGETQYF.

This clonotype appeared many times. The V and J genes are TRBV28 and TRBJ1-5, with D possibly being TRBD1 (6 bases). Germline-derived CDR1 and CDR2 are MDHEN and SYDVKM. This CDR3 has 14 residues. With 3 bases removed from V and 5 bases from J, the gap between germline ends came to 11 bases. The CDR3 sequence: CASSFPRTDQPQHF. For the CDR3, the DNA is TGTGCCAGCAGTTTCCCCCGGACAGATCAGCCCCAGCATTTT.

This clonotype has ten or more counts. V and J are TRBV27 and TRBJ2-5, with TRBD2 matching over 13 bases. CDR1 MNHEY and CDR2 SMNVEV come from the germline V gene (reference sequence). V lost 4 bases and J lost 5; bases outside the gene matches: 4. This CDR3 contains 15 residues. The CDR3 DNA reads TGTGCCAGCAGTTCCGGGACTAGCGGGACGGAGACCCAGTACTTC. This translates into CASSSGTSGTETQYF.

This clonotype showed up many times. The rearrangement uses TRBV18 and TRBJ1-1; 7 bases map to TRBD1. The J segment lost 6 bases and the V segment lost 8 bases, leaving 6 bases of the junction unmatched. The CDR3 is 12 amino acids. The V gene's germline CDR1 is KGHSH and CDR2 LQKENI. The CDR3 DNA follows: TGTGCCAGCATTTCAGGGGGTCCTGAAGCTTTCTTT. Its protein product is CASISGGPEAFF.

This clonotype was counted at least ten times. The chain recombines TRBV5-1 with TRBJ2-3; TRBD2 aligns across 9 bases. Germline loops: CDR1 SGHRS, CDR2 YFSETQ. The length of the CDR3 is 15 residues. The V segment lost 4 bases and the J segment 2 bases; nucleotides outside the gene matches: 5. CDR3 sequence (DNA): TGCGCCAGCAGCCTAGCGGGACCAAACACAGATACGCAGTATTTT. This translates into CASSLAGPNTDTQYF.